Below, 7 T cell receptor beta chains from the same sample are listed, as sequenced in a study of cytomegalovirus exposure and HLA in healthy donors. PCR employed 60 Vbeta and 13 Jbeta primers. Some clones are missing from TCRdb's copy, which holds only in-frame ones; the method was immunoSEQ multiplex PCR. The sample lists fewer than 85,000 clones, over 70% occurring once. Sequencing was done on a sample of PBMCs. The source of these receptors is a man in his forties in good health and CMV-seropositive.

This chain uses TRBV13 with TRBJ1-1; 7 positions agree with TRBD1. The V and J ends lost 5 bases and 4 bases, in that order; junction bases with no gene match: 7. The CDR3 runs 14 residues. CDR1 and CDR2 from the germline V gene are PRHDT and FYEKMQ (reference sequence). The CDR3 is CASSPRQGSTEAFF. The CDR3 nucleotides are TGTGCCAGCAGCCCCCGACAGGGAAGCACTGAAGCTTTCTTT.

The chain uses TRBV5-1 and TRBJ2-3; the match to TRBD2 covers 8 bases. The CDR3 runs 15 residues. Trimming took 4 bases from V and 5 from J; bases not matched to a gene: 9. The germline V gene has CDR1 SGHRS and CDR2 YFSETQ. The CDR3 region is CASSIQAGARDTQYF. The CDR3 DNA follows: TGCGCCAGCAGCATCCAAGCGGGAGCTAGAGATACGCAGTATTTT.

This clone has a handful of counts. In DNA, the CDR3 is TGCAGCGTTGTAACAGGGGGTAGGGATCAGCCCCAGCATTTT. This sequence encodes CSVVTGGRDQPQHF. The gene calls are TRBV29-1 and TRBJ1-5, with 8 bases matching TRBD1. The germline V gene has CDR1 SQVTM and CDR2 ANQGSEA. The CDR3 runs 14 residues. The V segment lost 4 bases and the J segment 5 bases; nucleotides outside the gene matches: 7.

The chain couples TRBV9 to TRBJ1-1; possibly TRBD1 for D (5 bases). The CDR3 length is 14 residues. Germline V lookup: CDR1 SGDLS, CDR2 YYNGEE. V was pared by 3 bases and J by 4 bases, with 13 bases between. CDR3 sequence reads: CASSARERGTEAFF. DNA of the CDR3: TGTGCCAGCAGCGCCAGGGAAAGGGGCACTGAAGCTTTCTTT.

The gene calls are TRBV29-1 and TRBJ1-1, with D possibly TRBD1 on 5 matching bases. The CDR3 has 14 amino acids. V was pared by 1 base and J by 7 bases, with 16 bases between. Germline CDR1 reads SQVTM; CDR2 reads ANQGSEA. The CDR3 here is CSVEGSGGRVEAFF. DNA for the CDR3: TGCAGCGTTGAAGGGTCCGGGGGAAGGGTTGAAGCTTTCTTT.

The CDR3 sequence is CASSFRGFSYEQYF. The CDR3 DNA sequence: TGCGCCAGCAGCTTTAGGGGATTCTCCTACGAGCAGTACTTC. The chain uses TRBV5-1 and TRBJ2-7; possible D gene TRBD1, 5 bases. Looked up from germline, CDR1 is SGHRS and CDR2 is YFSETQ. CDR3 length: 14 residues. V shed 2 bases and J shed 0 bases, with 9 bases lying between them.

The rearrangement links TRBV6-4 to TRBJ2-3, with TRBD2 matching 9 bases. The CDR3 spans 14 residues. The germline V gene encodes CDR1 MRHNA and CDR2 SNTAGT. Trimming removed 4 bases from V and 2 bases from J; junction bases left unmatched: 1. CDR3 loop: CASSGGGATDTQYF. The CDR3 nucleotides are TGTGCCAGCAGTGGCGGGGGGGCCACAGATACGCAGTATTTT.